One sample yielded the 20 T cell receptor beta chains listed below, sequenced in a study of Ad26.COV2.S vaccination and SARS-CoV-2 variants listed by TCRdb under 2021. The library was built by means of the immunoSEQ multiplex PCR assay. This is the immuneACCESS table as TCRdb keeps it, with only in-frame sequences that have V and J called. A part of the clones is gone; compared with another copy, unresolved V genes explain less than half, and the rest is unexplained. This sample is represented by 350,000 to 500,000 clones; more than 75% of them were singletons. The ten top clones hold 3.6% of the sample. In light of the paper, this sample's treatment or condition label describes: some 19 received Ad26.COV2.S at low or high dose, single or two shots; about five received placebo; per-sample allocation not given. For vaccine and placebo recipients, repertoires were sequenced using samples collected on day 63 after the first injection.

The sample was peripheral blood, taken in a trial of Ad26.COV2.S vaccine versus placebo. These receptors originate from a person between 18 and 59 years old who received the Ad26.COV2.S COVID-19 vaccine or a placebo.

The CDR3 region is CASSFGDDTQYF. The CDR3, as DNA: TGTGCCAGCAGCTTTGGAGATGATACGCAGTATTTT. The chain is built from TRBV13 and TRBJ2-3; unclear D gene. The CDR3 covers 12 residues. V gave up 3 bases and J gave up 6 bases, with 7 bases separating them. Germline values: CDR1 PRHDT, CDR2 FYEKMQ (reference sequence).

This clone was seen more than once but under ten times. This chain uses TRBV5-8 with TRBJ2-7, with no clear D. CDR1 and CDR2 from the germline V gene are SGHTS and YDEGEE. V was cut by 6 bases and J by 3 bases, with 7 bases left in between. The CDR3 totals 11 residues. CDR3: CASNPFYEQYF. The CDR3 bases are TGTGCCAGCAACCCCTTCTACGAGCAGTACTTC.

The gene calls are TRBV24-1 and TRBJ2-7; no clear D gene. This CDR3 is 12 amino acids long. V lost 8 bases and J 5 bases, leaving 12 bases between the germline ends. Germline V gene sequence: CDR1 KGHDR, CDR2 SFDVKD. CDR3 residues: CATIVPFHEQYF. CDR3 nucleotides: TGTGCCACCATTGTCCCGTTCCACGAGCAGTACTTC.

The V and J genes are TRBV10-3 and TRBJ2-1; D is undetermined. This CDR3 region has 14 residues. Germline V gene sequence: CDR1 ENHRY, CDR2 SYGVKD. The V gene lost 7 bases and the J gene lost 10 bases, with 20 bases spanning the gap. DNA of the CDR3: TGTGCCATCACCCCCTCAACTCAGGCTCGAGAGCAGTTCTTC. Residues: CAITPSTQAREQFF.

The chain links TRBV7-6 to TRBJ1-2; D might be TRBD1 (5 bases). This CDR3 comprises 14 residues. V was cut by 1 base and J by 3 bases, with 9 bases left in between. Germline V gives CDR1 SGHVS, CDR2 FNYEAQ. CDR3 in DNA: TGTGCCAGCAGCTTAGGAGGGGTTCACTATGGCTACACCTTC. This sequence encodes CASSLGGVHYGYTF.

CDR3 nucleotide sequence: TGTGCCAGCAGCTTCACGGATAGCAATCAGCCCCAGCATTTT. Translated: CASSFTDSNQPQHF. The chain couples TRBV7-9 to TRBJ1-5, with unresolved D. The CDR3 is 14 amino acids. The V gene lost 3 bases and the J gene lost 0 bases, with 6 bases spanning the gap. Germline loops: CDR1 SEHNR, CDR2 FQNEAQ (reference sequence).

This rearrangement joins TRBV29-1 to TRBJ2-7; D is possibly TRBD2 (6 bases). Germline lookup yields CDR1 SQVTM and CDR2 ANQGSEA. This CDR3 contains 19 residues. Trimming left V 5 bases short and J 2 bases short, with 31 bases between. The CDR3 sequence is CSVYVGGWLFGRLTYEQYF. The CDR3 coding sequence is TGCAGCGTTTATGTCGGGGGTTGGCTGTTCGGACGGCTAACCTACGAGCAGTACTTC.

This chain joins TRBV18 and TRBJ1-6; D not resolved. The CDR3 consists of 18 residues. V lost 3 bases and J 0 bases, leaving 15 bases between the germline ends. Germline values: CDR1 KGHSH, CDR2 LQKENI. The CDR3 nucleotides read TGTGCCAGCTCACCTTCTGCTGGGGAGGCCTCCTATAATTCACCCCTCCACTTT. This encodes CASSPSAGEASYNSPLHF.

This chain connects TRBV27 to TRBJ2-1; D uncertain. There are 13 residues in the CDR3. V dropped 0 bases and J dropped 3 bases, with 3 bases sitting between them. CDR1 and CDR2 from the germline V gene are MNHEY and SMNVEV (reference sequence). The CDR3 sequence: CASSLSDYNEQFF. In DNA form, the CDR3 reads TGTGCCAGCAGTTTATCCGACTACAATGAGCAGTTCTTC.

The chain has TRBV30 and TRBJ2-6; D is unclear. CDR1 is GTSNPN and CDR2 is SVGIG in the germline V gene (reference sequence). Trimming left V 8 bases short and J 0 bases short, with 11 bases between. The CDR3 length is 14 residues. The CDR3 spells CATSRYSGANVLTF. DNA for the CDR3: TGTGCCACCTCGAGATACTCTGGGGCCAACGTCCTGACTTTC.

V gene TRBV30 combines with J gene TRBJ2-2; 8 bases match TRBD2. The ends lost 2 bases at V and 7 bases at J; junction bases unmatched: 9. Germline CDR1 is GTSNPN and CDR2 is SVGIG (reference sequence). The CDR3 covers 15 residues. CDR3 amino acids: CAWSSPRGGGGELFF. CDR3 DNA: TGTGCCTGGAGTAGCCCTCGGGGGGGCGGCGGGGAGCTGTTTTTT. Full variable domain (missing parts from reference TRBV30 and TRBJ2-2): SQTIHQWPATLVQPVGSPLSLECTVEGTSNPNLYWYRQAAGRGLQLLFYSVGIGQISSEVPQNLSASRPQDRQFILSSKKLLLSDSGFYLCAWSSPRGGGGELFFGEGSRLTVL.

This sequence joins TRBV4-2 and TRBJ2-5; 9 bases align to TRBD2. The germline gives CDR1 LGHNA, CDR2 YNFKEQ. There are 16 residues in the CDR3. V shed 1 base and J 4 bases; nucleotides not matched to a gene: 7. CDR3: CASSQGPSGGRETQYF. For the CDR3, the DNA is TGTGCCAGCAGCCAAGGGCCCAGCGGGGGGAGAGAGACCCAGTACTTC.

V and J are TRBV9 and TRBJ2-1; 14 bases agree with TRBD2. This CDR3 has 16 residues. In germline, CDR1 is SGDLS, CDR2 YYNGEE. Trimming at V came to 0 bases and at J to 10 bases, leaving 6 bases not matched to a gene. CDR3 DNA: TGTGCCAGCAGCGTAGCTGGGACTAGCGGGGGCGGAGAGCAGTTCTTC. Amino acids: CASSVAGTSGGGEQFF.

The gene calls are TRBV5-4 and TRBJ2-1; TRBD2 might be the D (6 bases). Germline V gives CDR1 SGHNT, CDR2 YYREEE (reference sequence). V lost 1 base, J lost 4 bases, and 12 bases lay in between. There are 15 residues in the CDR3. The CDR3 DNA reads TGTGCCAGCAGCTTGATGGGGGGAAATTACAATGAGCAGTTCTTC. Protein sequence: CASSLMGGNYNEQFF.

The genes are TRBV28 and TRBJ1-2, with D perhaps TRBD1 (5 bases). The CDR3 covers 11 residues. CDR1 and CDR2 from the germline V gene are MDHEN and SYDVKM. CDR3 loop: CAYGASYGYTF. CDR3 DNA sequence: TGTGCGTACGGGGCATCCTATGGCTACACCTTC.

The V gene is TRBV19, the J gene TRBJ2-3; D uncertain. The CDR3 contains 12 residues. V was shortened by 5 bases and J by 1 base, with 4 bases between the two germline ends. The germline gives CDR1 LNHDA, CDR2 SQIVND (reference sequence). CDR3 sequence (DNA): TGTGCCAGTAGTCCTGGCACAGATACGCAGTATTTT. It codes for CASSPGTDTQYF.

The chain has TRBV7-2 and TRBJ1-2, with 7 bases matching TRBD1. V was clipped by 5 bases and J by 7 bases; unmatched bases: 7. Germline CDR1 is SGHTA and CDR2 is FQGNSA. The CDR3 has 13 amino acids. CDR3 protein: CASSVDRARGYTF. In nucleotides, the CDR3 is TGTGCCAGCAGCGTCGACAGGGCGCGTGGCTACACCTTC.

The chain recombines TRBV28 with TRBJ1-2, with 8 bases identical to TRBD1. CDR3 length: 14 amino acids. V trimming: 3 bases; J trimming: 4 bases; junction bases outside the gene matches: 4. CDR1 is MDHEN, CDR2 SYDVKM, per germline. In nucleotides, the CDR3 is TGTGCCAGCAGTTTCAGGGGGCTTACCTATGGCTACACCTTC. It yields the protein CASSFRGLTYGYTF.

The chain has TRBV7-3 and TRBJ2-7; D may be TRBD2 (6 bases). The germline V gene encodes CDR1 SGHTA and CDR2 FQGTGA. Trimming left V 5 bases short and J 7 bases short, with 21 bases between. The CDR3 is 15 residues long. The CDR3 nucleotides are TGTGCCAGCAGCGCTTTGGGGGGATACCTTGTAGAGCAGTACTTC. Translating gives CASSALGGYLVEQYF.

The chain combines TRBV30 with TRBJ1-1; D gene unclear. Trimming left V 7 bases short and J 1 base short, with 13 bases between. The CDR3 is 13 amino acids. Germline V gene lookup returns CDR1 GTSNPN and CDR2 SVGIG (reference sequence). CDR3 in DNA: TGTGCCTCCCCGGGAAACACGAACACTGAAGCTTTCTTT. As protein: CASPGNTNTEAFF. The entire variable domain, with the rest obtained from reference TRBV30 and TRBJ1-1, is as follows: SQTIHQWPATLVQPVGSPLSLECTVEGTSNPNLYWYRQAAGRGLQLLFYSVGIGQISSEVPQNLSASRPQDRQFILSSKKLLLSDSGFYLCASPGNTNTEAFFGQGTRLTVV.